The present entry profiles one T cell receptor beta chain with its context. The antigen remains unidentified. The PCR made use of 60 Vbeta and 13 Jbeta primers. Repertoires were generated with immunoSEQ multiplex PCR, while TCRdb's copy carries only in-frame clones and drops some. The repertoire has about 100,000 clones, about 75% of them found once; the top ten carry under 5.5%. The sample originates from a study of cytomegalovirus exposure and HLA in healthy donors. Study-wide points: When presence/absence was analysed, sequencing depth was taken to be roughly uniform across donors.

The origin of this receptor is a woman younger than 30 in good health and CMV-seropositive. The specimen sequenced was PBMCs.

The chain's CDR3 is CASSLAGSYEQYF. CDR3 DNA sequence: TGCGCCAGCAGCTTGGCCGGTTCCTACGAGCAGTACTTC. The V call is TRBV5-1, the J call TRBJ2-7; D ambiguous. Germline V gene data show CDR1 as SGHRS and CDR2 as YFSETQ. Trimming pared 0 bases from V and 1 base from J, leaving 5 bases between. CDR3 length: 13 residues.